This T cell receptor beta chain was sequenced in a study of T cell changes during pregnancy in multiple sclerosis. TCRdb's table, derived via immunoSEQ multiplex PCR, lists solely in-frame clones and lacks some. The data contain fewer than 80,000 clones, around 92% of them singletons. Germline assignment: CDR1 LGHNA and CDR2 YNFKEQ. Between the trimmed V and J ends, which lost 2 bases and 5 bases, there was a span of 22 bases. CDR3 length: 17 residues. The source of this sequence is a female donor in good health, enrolled as a control in a pregnancy study. The chain carries TRBV4-2 and TRBJ2-7, with TRBD1 as a possible D gene (7 bases). The sample in question was peripheral blood, obtained in the third trimester of pregnancy. The CDR3 loop is CASSQTQGGPQVNEQYF. CDR3 DNA sequence: TGTGCCAGCAGCCAAACCCAGGGGGGACCGCAGGTGAACGAGCAGTACTTC.